These 19 T cell receptor beta chains were all obtained from the same sample, sequenced in a study of blood T cell repertoires in COVID-19. Only in-frame clones appear in the TCRdb table, and some are missing; sequencing was by immunoSEQ multiplex PCR. The sample yields about 140,000 clones, approximately 80% seen once. The sample consisted of PBMCs or T cells enriched from blood (not recorded which). These receptors all stem from a man between 65 and 79 years old who had been exposed to COVID-19.

The J gene is TRBJ2-7, the V gene TRBV3-1 (or the pseudogene TRBV3-2), with D uncertain. Trimming stripped 1 base from V and 5 bases from J, with 9 bases between. Germline CDR1 LGHDT, CDR2 YNNKEL (reference sequence). The length of the CDR3 is 13 residues. CDR3 nucleotide sequence: TGTGCCAGCAGCCAAGTTTCTATGGACGAGCAGTACTTC. Translated: CASSQVSMDEQYF.

This sequence joins TRBV4-2 and TRBJ1-4; D might be TRBD1 (5 bases). The CDR3 consists of 15 residues. The germline CDR1 and CDR2 sequences are LGHNA and YNFKEQ. V was clipped by 4 bases and J by 6 bases, with 15 bases between them. The CDR3 DNA follows: TGTGCCAGCAGCCCCCCGGGGGGGGGAGATGAAAAACTGTTTTTT. This encodes CASSPPGGGDEKLFF.

This rearrangement joins TRBV12-3 or TRBV12-4 to TRBJ2-2, with D perhaps TRBD1 (6 bases). Trimming removed 5 bases from V and 7 bases from J, with 11 bases in between. The CDR3 length is 13 residues. The CDR3 loop reads CASSQQGNGELFF. The CDR3 DNA sequence: TGTGCCAGCAGTCAACAGGGTAACGGGGAGCTGTTTTTT.

This chain uses TRBV4-2 with TRBJ1-2, with D tentatively TRBD1 (5 bases). The V gene lost 0 bases and the J gene lost 4 bases, with 9 bases spanning the gap. Germline V gene lookup returns CDR1 LGHNA and CDR2 YNFKEQ. The CDR3 contains 14 residues. The CDR3 coding sequence is TGTGCCAGCAGCCAAGATAGCGGGGGCTATGGCTACACCTTC. Translation: CASSQDSGGYGYTF.

The chain has TRBV28 and TRBJ1-5; TRBD1 might be the D (5 bases). In germline, CDR1 is MDHEN, CDR2 SYDVKM. There are 15 residues in the CDR3. The V and J ends lost 2 bases and 2 bases respectively, with 10 bases between them. CDR3 in DNA: TGTGCCAGCAGTTTAGGGGGGGTGGGCAATCAGCCCCAGCATTTT. It yields the protein CASSLGGVGNQPQHF.

The sample holds one count of this clone. This chain links TRBV15 with TRBJ1-5; no reliable D call. The CDR3 covers 14 residues. Trimming removed 0 bases at V and 1 base at J, with 4 bases between. The germline CDR1 and CDR2 sequences are LNHNV and YYDKDF (reference sequence). The CDR3 nucleotides read TGTGCCACCAGCAGAGAGACAAGCAATCAGCCCCAGCATTTT. Translation: CATSRETSNQPQHF.

J is TRBJ2-5 and V is TRBV6-5; D may be TRBD2 (5 bases). The V end lost 6 bases, the J end lost 1 base, and 12 bases lay between the germline ends. The CDR3 length is 14 residues. Germline CDR1 MNHEY, CDR2 SVGAGI. The CDR3: CASRRAVIQETQYF. The DNA of the CDR3 is TGTGCCAGCAGGAGAGCGGTGATCCAAGAGACCCAGTACTTC.

The CDR3 DNA sequence: TGTGCCAGCAGTCGAGAGGGGGGGTTCTCCTACAATGAGCAGTTCTTC. This sequence encodes CASSREGGFSYNEQFF. The chain recombines TRBV7-2 with TRBJ2-1; possible D gene TRBD2, 7 bases. V was cut by 6 bases and J by 0 bases, with 15 bases left in between. The germline CDR1 and CDR2 sequences are SGHTA and FQGNSA. The CDR3 length is 16 residues.

The CDR3 spells CASSVEGGLAADEAKNIQYF. The CDR3 coding sequence is TGTGCCAGCAGCGTAGAGGGGGGACTAGCGGCTGATGAGGCCAAAAACATTCAGTACTTC. V is TRBV9 and J is TRBJ2-4, with 11 bases fitting TRBD2. V shed 0 bases and J 1 base; nucleotides not matched to a gene: 12. From germline, CDR1 is SGDLS and CDR2 YYNGEE. The CDR3 is 20 residues long.

V usage is TRBV5-1 and J usage is TRBJ1-1, with TRBD1 matching 9 bases. Germline values: CDR1 SGHRS, CDR2 YFSETQ. The ends lost 4 bases at V and 0 bases at J; junction bases unmatched: 4. The CDR3 has 15 residues. This chain's CDR3 is CASSMTGGMNTEAFF. CDR3 in DNA: TGCGCCAGCAGCATGACAGGGGGGATGAACACTGAAGCTTTCTTT.

V gene TRBV6-2 or TRBV6-3 combines with J gene TRBJ2-1; 8 bases align to TRBD2. The ends lost 6 bases at V and 5 bases at J; junction bases unmatched: 12. The V gene's germline CDR1 is MNHEY and CDR2 SVGEGT. This CDR3 contains 16 residues. The CDR3 spells CASSLIPGLGNNEQFF. The CDR3 DNA sequence: TGTGCCAGCAGCTTAATCCCGGGACTAGGAAACAATGAGCAGTTCTTC.

The V and J genes are TRBV5-4 and TRBJ2-7; 14 bases are shared with TRBD2. This CDR3 is 16 amino acids long. Germline V gene sequence: CDR1 SGHNT, CDR2 YYREEE (reference sequence). V was pared by 5 bases and J by 5 bases, with 9 bases of the junction left unmatched. CDR3: CASRGGLAGAQNEQYF. The CDR3 DNA sequence: TGTGCCAGCAGAGGGGGACTAGCGGGAGCCCAAAACGAGCAGTACTTC.

The V and J genes are TRBV7-3 and TRBJ2-2, with D unresolved. Germline V gene data show CDR1 as SGHTA and CDR2 as FQGTGA. This CDR3 is 14 amino acids long. The V end lost 1 base, the J end lost 4 bases, and 7 bases lay between the germline ends. CDR3 amino acids: CASSLNGPTGELFF. CDR3 nucleotide sequence: TGTGCCAGCAGCTTAAACGGTCCCACCGGGGAGCTGTTTTTT.

This chain joins TRBV6-2 or TRBV6-3 and TRBJ1-1; a possible D gene is TRBD1 (5 bases). CDR3 size: 14 residues. Germline-derived CDR1 and CDR2 are MNHEY and SVGEGT. Trimming removed 4 bases from V and 4 bases from J, with 13 bases in between. CDR3 in amino acids: CASSFNGRGTEAFF. Written as DNA, the CDR3 is TGTGCCAGCAGTTTCAATGGAAGGGGCACTGAAGCTTTCTTT.

V and J are TRBV7-6 and TRBJ1-2; no clear D gene. The CDR3 length is 15 residues. Germline lookup yields CDR1 SGHVS and CDR2 FNYEAQ. The V and J ends lost 0 bases and 5 bases respectively, with 13 bases between them. CDR3 bases: TGTGCCAGCAGCTTAGCGGTTGAGGGAACTTATGGCTACACCTTC. Amino acids: CASSLAVEGTYGYTF.

The chain combines TRBV11-2 with TRBJ1-5, with TRBD1 as a possible D gene (6 bases). Germline V gives CDR1 SGHAT, CDR2 FQNNGV. Trimming removed 4 bases at V and 3 bases at J, with 10 bases between. The CDR3 is made up of 14 amino acids. CDR3 amino acids: CASSSRDINQPQHF. The CDR3 coding sequence is TGTGCCAGCAGCTCCCGGGACATCAATCAGCCCCAGCATTTT.

This clone was recorded a few times. CDR3 loop: CASNPDREYYGYTF. The CDR3 DNA follows: TGCGCCAGCAACCCCGACAGGGAGTATTATGGCTACACCTTC. V and J are TRBV5-1 and TRBJ1-2, with TRBD1 matching 7 bases. V lost 6 bases, J lost 5 bases, and 10 bases stayed unmatched. In germline, CDR1 is SGHRS, CDR2 YFSETQ. The CDR3 loop spans 14 amino acids.

The J gene is TRBJ2-7, the V gene TRBV19; weak D call: TRBD1 (7 bases). In germline, CDR1 is LNHDA, CDR2 SQIVND (reference sequence). The V gene lost 3 bases and the J gene lost 2 bases, with 11 bases spanning the gap. This CDR3 has 14 amino acids. The CDR3 DNA reads TGTGCCAGTAGTATGGCGGGACAGACCTACGAGCAGTACTTC. It specifies CASSMAGQTYEQYF.

The rearrangement links TRBV9 to TRBJ2-3, with 9 bases that match TRBD2. The CDR3 extends over 16 amino acids. Per the germline V gene, CDR1 is SGDLS and CDR2 is YYNGEE. V dropped 0 bases and J dropped 6; count of bases not matched to a gene: 8. The CDR3 coding sequence is TGTGCCAGCAGCGTAGCGGGGGCGGGAGGGCTGGATACGCAGTATTTT. It codes for CASSVAGAGGLDTQYF.